This T cell receptor (beta chain) was captured by sequencing in a study of CD8+ T cells in alopecia areata. TCR sequencing used cDNA made by reverse transcription of extracted RNA. The repertoire was sequenced with immunoSEQ multiplex PCR; TCRdb's copy has only in-frame clones and lacks some. The table records roughly 110,000 clones, 56% of them present only once. Germline loops: CDR1 MNHEY, CDR2 SVGAGI. Trimming took 5 bases from V and 7 from J; bases not matched to a gene: 7. The CDR3 extends over 15 amino acids. Comments on this clone: Its cognate antigen is unknown.

Whole-study findings and limits: Whereas mice showed it more clearly, TCR sharing across patients was murkier, possibly because of HLA.

Treatment in this sample: oral pan-JAK inhibitor, 5-10 mg twice daily. The clonotype originates from a human donor with alopecia areata. The input for sequencing was CD4+ T cells sorted from blood, taken at week 24, from a patient treated with tofacitinib. The chain is built from TRBV6-5 and TRBJ2-5, with 13 bases matching TRBD2. The CDR3 sequence is CASSRGLAGERTQYF. The CDR3 DNA is TGTGCCAGCAGTCGAGGACTAGCGGGGGAGCGGACCCAGTACTTC.